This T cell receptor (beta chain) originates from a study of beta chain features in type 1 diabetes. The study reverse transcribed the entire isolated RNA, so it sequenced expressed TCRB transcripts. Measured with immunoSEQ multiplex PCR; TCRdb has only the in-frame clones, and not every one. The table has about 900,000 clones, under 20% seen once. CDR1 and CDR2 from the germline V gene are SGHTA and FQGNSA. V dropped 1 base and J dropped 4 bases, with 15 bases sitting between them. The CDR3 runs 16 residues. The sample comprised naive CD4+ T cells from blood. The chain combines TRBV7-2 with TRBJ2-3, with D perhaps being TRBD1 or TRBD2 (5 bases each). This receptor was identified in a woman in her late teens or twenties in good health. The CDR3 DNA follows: TGTGCCAGCAGCTTAGGTGGGACCTGGGAAGCAGATACGCAGTATTTT. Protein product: CASSLGGTWEADTQYF.